Following are 25 T cell receptor beta chains from one sample sequenced in a study of blood T cell repertoires in COVID-19. Assay used: immunoSEQ multiplex PCR; TCRdb lists only in-frame clones, some missing. The table records about 260,000 clones, more than 75% of them present only once. Input material: peripheral blood. The receptors stem from a woman between 55 and 75 years old with COVID-19, enrolled during active disease.

The rearrangement links TRBV30 to TRBJ2-7, with 9 bases that match TRBD2. V was pared by 2 bases and J by 5 bases, with 4 bases of the junction left unmatched. The CDR3 length is 13 residues. CDR1 GTSNPN and CDR2 SVGIG come from the germline V gene (reference sequence). The CDR3 region is CAWSTRGGDEQYF. CDR3 bases: TGTGCCTGGAGTACGCGGGGGGGGGACGAGCAGTACTTC.

The CDR3 DNA is TGTGCCAGCAGCTGGGGCTTGGATGAAAAACTGTTTTTT. Protein sequence: CASSWGLDEKLFF. The rearrangement links TRBV7-2 to TRBJ1-4, with D possibly TRBD1 on 5 matching bases. The CDR3 sequence is 13 residues long. Trimming left V 4 bases short and J 6 bases short, with 9 bases between. The V gene's germline CDR1 is SGHTA and CDR2 FQGNSA.

This clone was seen once. The chain uses TRBV7-3 and TRBJ2-7, with 11 positions matching TRBD1. The germline CDR1 and CDR2 sequences are SGHTA and FQGTGA. CDR3 size: 14 residues. V dropped 3 bases and J dropped 6; count of bases not matched to a gene: 4. The CDR3 DNA sequence: TGTGCCAGCAGCTTCGGACAGGGGGCCCGCGAGCAGTACTTC. Translated, it gives CASSFGQGAREQYF. Combining the CDR3 with reference TRBV7-3 and TRBJ2-7 gives the whole variable domain GAGVSQTPSNKVTEKGKYVELRCDPISGHTALYWYRQSLGQGPEFLIYFQGTGAADDSGLPNDRFFAVRPEGSVSTLKIQRTERGDSAVYLCASSFGQGAREQYFGPGTRLTVT.

This clone was counted once. The chain employs TRBV7-9 and TRBJ1-2; TRBD1 is a possible D gene (6 bases). CDR3 length: 15 residues. Germline values: CDR1 SEHNR, CDR2 FQNEAQ (reference sequence). Trimming took off 5 bases at V and 7 bases at J, with 20 bases between the two ends. CDR3: CASSPDTVGGAGYTF. DNA for the CDR3: TGTGCCAGCAGCCCAGATACGGTTGGGGGGGCTGGCTACACCTTC.

The chain combines TRBV24-1 with TRBJ1-2, with TRBD1 matching over 7 bases. Germline values: CDR1 KGHDR, CDR2 SFDVKD. The CDR3 sequence is 14 residues long. V dropped 3 bases and J dropped 2; count of bases not matched to a gene: 2. The CDR3 nucleotides are TGTGCCACCAGTGATGGGGGACAGAACTATGGCTACACCTTC. Its protein product is CATSDGGQNYGYTF.

V and J are TRBV2 and TRBJ2-2; 11 positions agree with TRBD1. Trimming took 9 bases from V and 6 from J; bases not matched to a gene: 12. The CDR3 totals 16 residues. Germline CDR1 is SNHLY and CDR2 is FYNNEI. The CDR3 region has the DNA TGTGCCAGAGAGAGTACAGGGACAGGGGGAGCCGGGGAGCTGTTTTTT. Its protein is CARESTGTGGAGELFF.

This clone turned up a few times. This chain connects TRBV5-1 to TRBJ2-5; 12 bases line up with TRBD1. The CDR3 runs 16 residues. Trimming at V came to 3 bases and at J to 5 bases, leaving 8 bases not matched to a gene. The V gene's germline CDR1 is SGHRS and CDR2 YFSETQ. The CDR3 DNA reads TGCGCCAGCAGCTGGGGGGACAGGGGGCGAGGGGAGACCCAGTACTTC. Its translation: CASSWGDRGRGETQYF.

The chain combines TRBV5-1 with TRBJ2-1; 10 bases map to TRBD1. The V gene's germline CDR1 is SGHRS and CDR2 YFSETQ. Unmatched junction bases numbered 8, after V lost 4 bases and J lost 1 base. The CDR3 is 17 amino acids. CDR3 protein: CASSAGQGRVSYNEQFF. In nucleotides, the CDR3 is TGCGCCAGCAGCGCGGGACAGGGGAGGGTATCCTACAATGAGCAGTTCTTC.

The V and J genes are TRBV5-4 and TRBJ1-1; 8 nucleotides agree with TRBD1. The CDR3 length is 15 residues. Trimming at V came to 4 bases and at J to 1 base, leaving 6 bases not matched to a gene. From germline, CDR1 is SGHNT and CDR2 YYREEE (reference sequence). CDR3 in amino acids: CASSILTGENTEAFF. The CDR3 DNA reads as TGTGCCAGCAGCATTTTGACAGGGGAGAACACTGAAGCTTTCTTT.

The rearrangement uses TRBV2 and TRBJ1-6, with unresolved D. V lost 4 bases and J 7 bases, leaving 11 bases between the germline ends. Germline V gives CDR1 SNHLY, CDR2 FYNNEI. The CDR3 sequence is 14 residues long. The CDR3 sequence is CASSGRAGNSPLHF. CDR3 nucleotides: TGTGCCAGCAGTGGGAGGGCAGGAAATTCACCCCTCCACTTT.

The V gene is TRBV12-3 or TRBV12-4, the J gene TRBJ2-1; 8 nucleotides line up with TRBD1. V shed 3 bases, J shed 14 bases, and the junction held 6 bases outside the gene matches. The CDR3 has 12 amino acids. CDR3 loop: CASSFLRTGKFF. For the CDR3, the DNA is TGTGCCAGCAGTTTTCTCCGGACAGGGAAGTTCTTC.

CDR3 nucleotide sequence: TGTGCCAGCAGTCAACAGGGGAGCTCCTACAATGAGCAGTTCTTC. Its protein is CASSQQGSSYNEQFF. This chain links TRBV6-2 or TRBV6-3 with TRBJ2-1; 7 bases align to TRBD1. The CDR3 is 15 residues long. Losses at the gene ends were 5 bases for V and 0 bases for J; bases not matched to a gene: 4. The germline gives CDR1 MNHEY, CDR2 SVGEGT.

The genes are TRBV29-1 and TRBJ1-1; D perhaps matches TRBD1 (5 bases). The CDR3 contains 13 residues. Germline V gene sequence: CDR1 SQVTM, CDR2 ANQGSEA. V was pared by 6 bases and J by 4 bases, with 15 bases between. The CDR3 sequence is CSVHGGGPTEAFF. CDR3 bases: TGCAGCGTCCATGGGGGAGGGCCCACTGAAGCTTTCTTT. The variable domain in full, completed from reference TRBV29-1 and TRBJ1-1, reads SAVISQKPSRDICQRGTSLTIQCQVDSQVTMMFWYRQQPGQSLTLIATANQGSEATYESGFVIDKFPISRPNLTFSTLTVSNMSPEDSSIYLCSVHGGGPTEAFFGQGTRLTVV.

The rearrangement links TRBV4-2 to TRBJ1-3, with D unresolved. V gave up 1 base and J gave up 4 bases, with 8 bases separating them. CDR3 length: 14 amino acids. Per the germline V gene, CDR1 is LGHNA and CDR2 is YNFKEQ. CDR3: CASSQVGDGNTIYF. Here the CDR3 DNA reads TGTGCCAGCAGCCAAGTAGGAGACGGAAACACCATATATTTT.

This chain connects TRBV6-5 to TRBJ1-6, with 7 bases lining up with TRBD1. The V segment lost 4 bases and the J segment 7 bases; nucleotides outside the gene matches: 4. Germline assignment: CDR1 MNHEY and CDR2 SVGAGI. The CDR3 runs to 14 residues. Written as DNA, the CDR3 is TGTGCCAGCAGTTGGGGGACAGAGAATTCACCCCTCCACTTT. Translation gives CASSWGTENSPLHF.

This clone was counted between two and nine times. This chain connects TRBV5-4 to TRBJ1-6, with a weak D call TRBD1 (5 bases). Trimming removed 0 bases at V and 7 bases at J, with 14 bases between. The length of the CDR3 is 16 residues. Germline V gene lookup returns CDR1 SGHNT and CDR2 YYREEE (reference sequence). The DNA of the CDR3 is TGTGCCAGCAGCTTGGTGCAGGGAAGGGCCAATTCACCCCTCCACTTT. This sequence encodes CASSLVQGRANSPLHF.

This chain uses TRBV11-3 with TRBJ2-7, with 9 bases lining up with TRBD1. The CDR3 is 14 residues long. The J segment lost 2 bases and the V segment lost 1 base, leaving 0 bases of the junction unmatched. Germline loops: CDR1 SGHNT, CDR2 YENEEA. The CDR3 loop is CASSLGQGAYEQYF. DNA of the CDR3: TGTGCCAGCAGCTTAGGACAGGGGGCCTACGAGCAGTACTTC.

The chain carries TRBV18 and TRBJ1-4; 8 bases match TRBD1. Germline CDR1 and CDR2: KGHSH and LQKENI. The V and J ends lost 3 bases and 3 bases, in that order; junction bases with no gene match: 15. The CDR3 extends over 19 amino acids. The CDR3 reads CASSPRDRSVLGANEKLFF. The CDR3 nucleotides read TGTGCCAGCTCACCGCGGGACAGGTCGGTCTTGGGGGCTAATGAAAAACTGTTTTTT.

J is TRBJ2-1 and V is TRBV3-1 (or the pseudogene TRBV3-2), with 9 bases lining up with TRBD2. CDR3 length: 16 amino acids. The V gene's germline CDR1 is LGHDT and CDR2 YNNKEL (reference sequence). J was trimmed by 5 bases and V by 7 bases; bases with no gene match: 12. The CDR3 DNA reads TGTGCCAGCACCCGCGGTGGTAGCGGGGGACACAATGAGCAGTTCTTC. Amino acid sequence: CASTRGGSGGHNEQFF.

The chain has TRBV7-2 and TRBJ2-2, with D tentatively TRBD2 (5 bases). The CDR3 spans 16 residues. V dropped 2 bases and J dropped 4 bases, with 14 bases sitting between them. Per germline, CDR1 SGHTA and CDR2 FQGNSA. The CDR3 DNA follows: TGTGCCAGCAGCTTAATCGGGATTAAGGGCACCGGGGAGCTGTTTTTT. The encoded protein is CASSLIGIKGTGELFF.

This chain's CDR3 is CASSFRRNMNTEAFF. For the CDR3, the DNA is TGTGCCAGCAGCTTTAGGCGGAACATGAACACTGAAGCTTTCTTT. V gene TRBV7-2 combines with J gene TRBJ1-1; D ambiguous. The V and J ends lost 3 bases and 0 bases respectively, with 11 bases between them. CDR3 length: 15 amino acids. The V gene's germline CDR1 is SGHTA and CDR2 FQGNSA. Full variable domain (outside the CDR3, taken from reference TRBV7-2 and TRBJ1-1): GAGVSQSPSNKVTEKGKDVELRCDPISGHTALYWYRQSLGQGLEFLIYFQGNSAPDKSGLPSDRFSAERTGGSVSTLTIQRTQQEDSAVYLCASSFRRNMNTEAFFGQGTRLTVV.

In this sample, this clone turned up once. The genes are TRBV6-2 or TRBV6-3 and TRBJ2-2; D remains unclear. V lost 7 bases, J lost 8 bases, and 11 bases lay in between. Germline V lookup: CDR1 MNHEY, CDR2 SVGEGT. CDR3 size: 12 residues. CDR3 sequence reads: CASTPFSGELFF. Here the CDR3 DNA reads TGTGCCAGCACCCCCTTTAGTGGGGAGCTGTTTTTT.

This clone appeared a few times. V usage is TRBV6-6 and J usage is TRBJ2-7; perhaps TRBD1 as D (6 bases). Germline V gene data show CDR1 as MNHNY and CDR2 as SVGAGI (reference sequence). The V and J ends lost 2 bases and 0 bases respectively, with 11 bases between them. The CDR3 spans 15 residues. CDR3 sequence (DNA): TGTGCCAGCAGTTACCCAGGACAGAGCTCCTACGAGCAGTACTTC. This gives the protein CASSYPGQSSYEQYF.

Points on this clone: Distinct nucleotide sequences in the sample also encode this CDR3. The chain combines TRBV19 with TRBJ1-5, with 10 bases matching TRBD1. Germline CDR1 and CDR2: LNHDA and SQIVND (reference sequence). V shed 5 bases, J shed 4 bases, and the junction held 5 bases outside the gene matches. The CDR3 length is 15 residues. CDR3 amino acids: CASSLGQGGNQPQHF. CDR3 sequence (DNA): TGTGCCAGTAGTCTTGGACAGGGGGGGAATCAGCCCCAGCATTTT. Together with reference TRBV19 and TRBJ1-5, the CDR3 gives the full variable domain: DGGITQSPKYLFRKEGQNVTLSCEQNLNHDAMYWYRQDPGQGLRLIYYSQIVNDFQKGDIAEGYSVSREKKESFPLTVTSAQKNPTAFYLCASSLGQGGNQPQHFGDGTRLSIL.

This clone has only a few counts. The chain uses TRBV7-6 and TRBJ2-2, with TRBD2 identical over 10 bases. V lost 5 bases, J lost 6 bases, and 12 bases stayed unmatched. CDR1 and CDR2 from the germline V gene are SGHVS and FNYEAQ. The CDR3 covers 17 residues. This CDR3 reads CASSGSPSGSWAGELFF. CDR3 in DNA: TGTGCCAGCAGCGGCTCCCCTAGCGGGAGTTGGGCCGGGGAGCTGTTTTTT.